The 7 T cell receptor beta chains below were found in one sample sequenced in a study of cytomegalovirus exposure and HLA in healthy donors. Primers included in the PCR were 60 Vbeta and 13 Jbeta primers. Profiling relied on immunoSEQ multiplex PCR, and the TCRdb table lists in-frame clones only, not all of them. The repertoire holds about 180,000 clones, 75% to 85% seen once, with around 1.5% in the top ten. Specimen: PBMCs. The receptors come from a man between 18 and 35 years old in good health and CMV-seronegative.

The CDR3 sequence: CASSPGRRPETQYF. The CDR3 DNA reads as TGTGCCAGCTCACCAGGGCGGAGGCCAGAGACCCAGTACTTC. This chain uses TRBV18 with TRBJ2-5; perhaps TRBD2 as D (5 bases). Trimming left V 2 bases short and J 4 bases short, with 11 bases between. Germline-derived CDR1 and CDR2 are KGHSH and LQKENI. This CDR3 has 14 amino acids.

The chain recombines TRBV5-8 with TRBJ2-7, with a possible D match to TRBD2 (5 bases). V was trimmed by 7 bases and J by 6 bases, leaving 14 bases between them. CDR1 and CDR2 from the germline V gene are SGHTS and YDEGEE. The CDR3 totals 12 residues. As DNA, the CDR3 is TGTGCCAGCCGAAAACTAGATCGCGAGCAGTACTTC. Translated: CASRKLDREQYF.

The chain uses TRBV10-3 and TRBJ2-1; TRBD2 agrees at 10 bases. V shed 3 bases and J 7 bases; nucleotides not matched to a gene: 6. The V gene's germline CDR1 is ENHRY and CDR2 SYGVKD. The CDR3 is 15 amino acids. CDR3 DNA sequence: TGTGCCATCAGTGAAGTCTCTAGCGGGGGTAATGAGCAGTTCTTC. It encodes CAISEVSSGGNEQFF.

The chain has TRBV7-2 and TRBJ2-6; the D gene is possibly TRBD1 (8 bases). CDR1 and CDR2 from the germline V gene are SGHTA and FQGNSA. This CDR3 has 18 amino acids. The V end was cut by 5 bases, the J end by 1 base, with 18 bases between. The CDR3: CASSQQGAGVSGANVLTF. The DNA of the CDR3 is TGTGCCAGCAGCCAGCAGGGGGCGGGAGTTTCTGGGGCCAACGTCCTGACTTTC.

The genes are TRBV10-3 and TRBJ1-2; D remains ambiguous. Trimming took 5 bases from V and 6 from J, leaving 13 bases between them. Germline CDR1 and CDR2: ENHRY and SYGVKD. The CDR3 is 13 amino acids. CDR3 in amino acids: CAISTDGADGYTF. In DNA, the CDR3 is TGTGCCATCAGTACGGACGGAGCGGATGGCTACACCTTC.

This clone showed up just once. V gene TRBV5-1 combines with J gene TRBJ2-5; D possibly corresponds to TRBD1 (6 bases). The last part of the DNA fits TRBJ2-7 better; the J call may be wrong. This CDR3 has 16 amino acids. The germline gives CDR1 SGHRS, CDR2 YFSETQ. CDR3 sequence: CASSPLRAGEPYEQYF. In nucleotides, the CDR3 is TGCGCCAGCAGCCCCCTTAGGGCAGGGGAGCCCTACGAGCAGTACTTC.

This clone has just a few counts. The rearrangement joins TRBV7-9 to TRBJ2-7, with D perhaps TRBD1 (6 bases). Germline V gives CDR1 SEHNR, CDR2 FQNEAQ (reference sequence). V was shortened by 3 bases and J by 0 bases, with 12 bases between the two germline ends. This CDR3 has 15 amino acids. The CDR3 loop is CASSLVAGASYEQYF. The CDR3 coding sequence is TGTGCCAGCAGCTTGGTTGCAGGGGCCTCCTACGAGCAGTACTTC.